Reported below is one TCR beta chain. It lacks a known antigen. The record has no base qualities; no much larger clone is one base away. Based on the germline V gene (reference sequence), the CDR1 and CDR2 sequences are LNHDA and SQIVND. The CDR3 holds 13 amino acids from the cysteine to the phenylalanine. The CDR3 DNA has 39 bases and is translated from base 1. V ends up 8 bases short and J 4 bases short, with an unmatched junction base count of 7. Patients with autoimmune disease history or receiving systemic immunosuppression were excluded from the trial. In every dose cohort, peripheral blood was drawn for TCR sequencing at baseline, cycle 4 day 1, and cycle 7 day 1. Samples were obtained from an open-label, multicenter, first-in-human phase I dose-escalation trial of ivuxolimab. Adults with locally advanced or metastatic melanoma, renal cell, hepatocellular, or head and neck squamous cell carcinoma were enrolled in the trial. Before TCR sequencing, CD4+ T cells and CD8+ T cells from peripheral blood were sorted into separate populations.

The data belong to a study of OX40 agonist ivuxolimab in advanced cancers. At the level of the whole study: Ivuxolimab was an agonistic, fully human IgG2 monoclonal antibody directed against OX40 (CD134), a costimulatory receptor. Intravenous ivuxolimab was administered to patients every 2 weeks at six dose levels: 0.01, 0.1, 0.3, 1.5, 3 and 10 mg/kg. Among the approximately 50 dose-escalation patients, about 19 had hepatocellular carcinoma, approximately 15 melanoma, 9 renal cell carcinoma and 9 head and neck cancer. In the dose-escalation cohort, approximately 82% of patients were male, and the mean age was approximately 55 years, with a range of 23 to 79. Prior anti-PD-1, anti-PD-L1 or anti-CTLA-4 therapy was permitted, and about 40% of dose-escalation patients had received checkpoint inhibitors. Partial responses occurred in three dose-escalation patients, of whom one had hepatocellular carcinoma and two had cutaneous melanoma. The point of sequencing TCRbeta in the periphery was to test whether ivuxolimab changed TCR sequence diversity and drove clonal T-cell expansion. The paper describes the monotherapy dose-escalation part (N of about 54 patients) of the phase I trial of ivuxolimab. Paper-wide results and their limitations: At doses of 0.1 to 3.0 mg/kg, clonal expansion of both CD4+ and CD8+ T cells in blood was seen between baseline and week 6. After ivuxolimab, more expanded clones were found on average in CD8+ T cells than in CD4+ T cells. Low levels of normalized T-cell clonal expansion were also seen in some patients who did not respond. Which antigens the clonally expanded peripheral T cells were specific for was not determined. Partial responders in the 0.1-3.0 mg/kg groups had among the lowest normalized peripheral clonal expansion, especially among CD8+ T cells.

Genomic DNA was extracted from sorted cells for sequencing of the TCRbeta CDR3 region. TCRbeta CDR3 regions were sequenced using the immunoSEQ Assay. This is the immuneACCESS table as TCRdb keeps it, with only in-frame sequences that have V and J called. A part of the clones is gone; compared with another copy, unresolved V genes explain less than half, and the rest is unexplained. The sample contains 80,000 to 100,000 clones, 80% to 90% of them found a single time. The leading ten clones occupy more than 5% of the sample. This specimen consisted of CD4+ or CD8+ T cells sorted from blood, obtained in a trial of the OX40 agonist ivuxolimab. The receptor's source is an adult with an advanced solid tumor such as melanoma, head and neck, liver or kidney cancer. Recombination joined TRBV19 with TRBJ1-2; 7 bases in the junction line up with TRBD1. CDR3 sequence: CASSKDRIYGYTF. The sequence in DNA is TGTGCCAGTTCGAAGGACAGGATCTATGGCTACACCTTC.